Following are 23 T cell receptor beta chains from one sample sequenced in a study of blood T cells in healthy people across ages. Next came a second PCR, run for about 7 to 12 cycles, which used a sample-barcoded 5' primer along with a J-beta primer mix. TCRdb fed the 5' RACE reads into MiXCR, producing one record per CDR3 protein. The data show approximately 1.5 million distinct CDR3 sequences, 34% seen once. The material sequenced was blood. The receptors were gathered from a woman in her 30s in good health.

Worth noting for this clonotype: A much larger clone is a single base away; this may be a read error. V usage is TRBV4-1 and J usage is TRBJ2-7; 9 nucleotides agree with TRBD2. This CDR3 comprises 15 residues. Germline assignment: CDR1 MGHRA and CDR2 YSYEKL. The CDR3: CAGSQEELAGYEQYF. The CDR3 coding sequence is TGCGCCGGCAGCCAAGAAGAACTAGCGGGCTACGAGCAGTACTTC.

The rearrangement joins TRBV6-1 to TRBJ2-6, with D perhaps matching TRBD1 (5 bases). Trimming took off 4 bases at V and 0 bases at J, with 19 bases between the two ends. The CDR3 is 19 amino acids. Germline lookup yields CDR1 MNHNS and CDR2 SASEGT. This CDR3 is CASSAVAGFQFSGANVLTF. CDR3 nucleotide sequence: TGTGCCAGCAGTGCAGTCGCAGGGTTCCAATTCTCTGGGGCCAACGTCCTGACTTTC.

The chain carries TRBV20-1 and TRBJ2-6, with D hard to call. Germline values: CDR1 DFQATT, CDR2 SNEGSKA (reference sequence). V gave up 6 bases and J gave up 0 bases, with 15 bases separating them. The CDR3 runs to 16 residues. This chain's CDR3 is CSAPLGGRSGANVLTF. CDR3 nucleotides: TGCAGTGCCCCCCTCGGCGGTCGCTCTGGGGCCAACGTCCTGACTTTC.

This clonotype has more than one count but fewer than ten. V usage is TRBV10-3 and J usage is TRBJ1-1, with D possibly matching TRBD1 (6 bases). CDR3 length equals 14 residues. Between the trimmed V and J ends, which lost 4 bases and 3 bases, there was a span of 12 bases. The germline V gene encodes CDR1 ENHRY and CDR2 SYGVKD. CDR3 amino acids: CAISVTRGDTEAFF. In nucleotides, the CDR3 is TGTGCCATCAGTGTGACCAGGGGAGACACTGAAGCTTTCTTT.

With respect to this clonotype: Since a far larger clone is one base different, this is likely a read error. This chain links TRBV12-3 or TRBV12-4 with TRBJ1-2; TRBD1 is a possible D gene (5 bases). The CDR3 extends over 13 amino acids. The CDR3 coding sequence is TGTGCCAGCAGTTTATCAGGGAACTATGGCAACACCTTC. It is translated as CASSLSGNYGNTF.

This clonotype was seen a handful of times. This chain joins TRBV6-5 and TRBJ2-7; TRBD2 agrees at 9 bases. The end of the DNA aligns better with TRBJ2-5, so the J call may be wrong. CDR1 and CDR2 (germline): MNHEY, SVGAGI. This CDR3 contains 15 residues. The chain's CDR3 is CASSGFSGRGETQYF. CDR3 DNA: TGTGCCAGCAGTGGTTTTAGCGGGAGAGGGGAGACCCAGTACTTC.

This chain joins TRBV6-2 or TRBV6-3 and TRBJ2-3, with 15 bases that match TRBD2. CDR1 is MNHEY and CDR2 is SVGEGT in the germline V gene. The CDR3 is 18 residues long. After removal of 6 bases from V and 5 bases from J, the junction contained 12 bases not matched to a gene. The chain's CDR3 is CASRPRGLAGGPVDTQYF. As DNA, the CDR3 is TGTGCCAGCAGACCACGAGGACTAGCGGGAGGGCCTGTAGATACGCAGTATTTT.

The V and J genes are TRBV11-2 and TRBJ2-1; 11 positions match TRBD1. Per germline, CDR1 SGHAT and CDR2 FQNNGV. The CDR3 covers 15 residues. The ends lost 7 bases at V and 7 bases at J; junction bases unmatched: 9. This CDR3 reads CASNPRTGGKNEQFF. The CDR3 coding sequence is TGTGCCAGCAATCCGCGGACAGGGGGCAAGAATGAGCAGTTCTTC.

The rearrangement uses TRBV4-2 and TRBJ2-3, with 7 bases fitting TRBD2. The germline V gene has CDR1 LGHNA and CDR2 YNFKEQ. The junction had 8 bases not matched to a gene; V was cut back by 0 bases and J by 5 bases. The CDR3 spans 16 residues. The CDR3 loop is CASSQDLATGGDTQYF. Written as DNA, the CDR3 is TGTGCCAGCAGCCAAGATTTGGCCACGGGAGGAGATACGCAGTATTTT.

This clonotype has a single count. The junction shows a germline mismatch at one end, possibly a read error. CDR3 sequence (DNA): TGTGCCAGCAGCTTAGCTGGGACGGATGGCCACACCTTC. It specifies CASSLAGTDGHTF. The rearrangement uses TRBV7-9 and TRBJ1-2, with a possible D match to TRBD1 (5 bases). CDR3 length equals 13 residues. In germline, CDR1 is SEHNR, CDR2 FQNEAQ (reference sequence).

This sequence joins TRBV20-1 and TRBJ1-1; the D is unclear. From germline, CDR1 is DFQATT and CDR2 SNEGSKA (reference sequence). Trimming cost V 0 bases and J 4 bases, with 9 bases left between them. The CDR3 has 13 amino acids. The CDR3 nucleotides are TGCAGTGCTAGAGATCCAGGTCCCACTGAAGCTTTCTTT. This codes for CSARDPGPTEAFF.

J is TRBJ2-7 and V is TRBV4-1, with TRBD1 as a possible D gene (6 bases). This CDR3 is 14 amino acids long. The germline V gene has CDR1 MGHRA and CDR2 YSYEKL. V lost 7 bases and J lost 1, with 14 bases in between. The CDR3 nucleotides are TGCGCCAGCAACCCAGCGACAGGTTCCTACGAGCAGTACTTC. It is translated as CASNPATGSYEQYF.

The chain joins TRBV12-3 or TRBV12-4 to TRBJ1-2; D remains unclear. This CDR3 comprises 14 residues. Trimming pared 3 bases from V and 3 bases from J, leaving 11 bases between. CDR3 residues: CASSFLWTDYGYTF. The CDR3 coding sequence is TGTGCCAGCAGTTTTTTGTGGACGGACTATGGCTACACCTTC.

This clonotype was seen a few times. The chain combines TRBV9 with TRBJ2-1, with TRBD2 matching over 11 bases. The CDR3 runs to 17 residues. Losses at the gene ends were 0 bases for V and 9 bases for J; bases not matched to a gene: 11. The germline CDR1 and CDR2 sequences are SGDLS and YYNGEE. CDR3 DNA: TGTGCCAGCAGCGTAGGGGTCCTAGCGGGAGGTATGGGTGAGCAGTTCTTC. This gives the protein CASSVGVLAGGMGEQFF.

Turning to this clonotype: This may arise from a read error, as a much more abundant clone is one base away. The V and J genes are TRBV27 and TRBJ2-3, with TRBD2 identical over 8 bases. From germline, CDR1 is MNHEY and CDR2 SMNVEV (reference sequence). This CDR3 is built from 15 residues. This chain's CDR3 is CASSLRGVSTDAQYF. Written as DNA, the CDR3 is TGTGCCAGCAGTTTGCGGGGGGTTAGCACAGATGCGCAGTATTTT.

In its sample, this clonotype was seen a few times. The genes are TRBV7-6 and TRBJ1-2, with a possible D match to TRBD1 (5 bases). CDR3 length: 16 residues. Germline CDR1 reads SGHVS; CDR2 reads FNYEAQ. V was clipped by 0 bases and J by 5 bases, with 16 bases between them. CDR3 bases: TGTGCCAGCAGCTTAGCGCAGGGTGGGGGTATATATGGCTACACCTTC. As protein: CASSLAQGGGIYGYTF.

The chain joins TRBV19 to TRBJ2-1; the match to TRBD2 covers 9 bases. The CDR3 sequence is 16 residues long. The germline gives CDR1 LNHDA, CDR2 SQIVND (reference sequence). Trimming took 0 bases from V and 4 from J; bases not matched to a gene: 4. CDR3 in amino acids: CASSIEALAGYNEQFF. The CDR3 nucleotides are TGTGCCAGTAGTATAGAGGCGCTAGCGGGGTACAATGAGCAGTTCTTC.

This chain links TRBV20-1 with TRBJ2-3, with 9 nucleotides matching TRBD2. Germline values: CDR1 DFQATT, CDR2 SNEGSKA (reference sequence). The CDR3 is 15 residues long. After removal of 3 bases from V and 8 bases from J, the junction contained 12 bases not matched to a gene. As DNA, the CDR3 is TGCAGTGCTAGGGGACTAGCTTCATCGTCAGTTACGCAGTATTTT. This codes for CSARGLASSSVTQYF.

Concerning this clonotype: It may be a read error: a sequence one base away is much more abundant. This chain connects TRBV10-3 to TRBJ2-5, with no clear D. The CDR3 loop spans 16 amino acids. CDR1 is ENHRY and CDR2 is SYGVKD in the germline V gene. The DNA for the CDR3 is TGTGCCACCAGTGAGTCTACGAGCGCCAACCAAGAGACCCAGTACTTC. This translates into CATSESTSANQETQYF.

The chain is built from TRBV30 and TRBJ1-1; D possibly corresponds to TRBD1 (6 bases). The germline gives CDR1 GTSNPN, CDR2 SVGIG (reference sequence). The ends were cut back, 5 bases at V and 0 bases at J, with 10 bases in the middle. The CDR3 runs 13 residues. CDR3 DNA: TGTGCCTGGGGACAGACCTTGAACACTGAAGCTTTCTTT. The encoded protein is CAWGQTLNTEAFF. The full variable domain, completed using reference TRBV30 and TRBJ1-1, is SQTIHQWPATLVQPVGSPLSLECTVEGTSNPNLYWYRQAAGRGLQLLFYSVGIGQISSEVPQNLSASRPQDRQFILSSKKLLLSDSGFYLCAWGQTLNTEAFFGQGTRLTVV.

This clonotype was observed a few times. The V and J genes are TRBV4-1 and TRBJ2-1; D perhaps matches TRBD1 (5 bases). Trimming pared 2 bases from V and 5 bases from J, leaving 16 bases between. Germline V gene data show CDR1 as MGHRA and CDR2 as YSYEKL. The CDR3 runs 16 residues. This CDR3 is CASSQPLGAADNEQFF. CDR3 nucleotides: TGCGCCAGCAGCCAACCTCTTGGGGCCGCGGACAATGAGCAGTTCTTC.

This clonotype was seen only a few times. As DNA, the CDR3 is TGTGCCACCAGCAGAGATTATTACGGACAGGTGATTCAAGAGACCCAGTACTTC. This sequence encodes CATSRDYYGQVIQETQYF. The rearrangement uses TRBV15 and TRBJ2-5; the match to TRBD1 covers 7 bases. This CDR3 contains 18 residues. The germline V gene encodes CDR1 LNHNV and CDR2 YYDKDF (reference sequence). J was trimmed by 2 bases and V by 0 bases; bases with no gene match: 12.

This clonotype was found a few times. V and J are TRBV20-1 and TRBJ2-7, with 12 nucleotides matching TRBD1. The CDR3 is made up of 16 amino acids. CDR1 and CDR2 (germline): DFQATT, SNEGSKA (reference sequence). V lost 3 bases to trimming and J lost 2 bases; unmatched junction nucleotides: 8. The CDR3 spells CSASGTGGGSPYEQYF. CDR3 coding DNA: TGCAGTGCTAGTGGGACAGGGGGCGGGAGCCCCTACGAGCAGTACTTC.